One sample yielded the 5 T cell receptor beta chains listed below, sequenced in a study of T cell repertoires in cytomegalovirus infection. TCRdb independently ran MiXCR on the reads; one entry per CDR3 protein. The sample consists of roughly 630,000 distinct CDR3 sequences, 20% to 25% of them appearing once. Sequencing was carried out using CD8+ T cells from PBMCs. The receptors shown here come from a human donor in good health (CMV status not recorded). Some clones in this sample may be carry-over from other donors' samples.

For this clonotype: A read error is possible here, since a much larger clone lies one base away. This chain uses TRBV6-1 with TRBJ2-5; D possibly corresponds to TRBD1 (6 bases). Germline CDR1 reads MNHNS; CDR2 reads SASEGT. V lost 8 bases and J 3 bases, leaving 16 bases between the germline ends. The CDR3 covers 14 residues. The DNA for the CDR3 is TGTGCCAGCGGGAATCCGGGACACAAAGAGACCCAGTACTTC. Its protein is CASGNPGHKETQYF.

Comments on this clonotype: An end of the junction differs from the germline gene, which may be a read error. The chain combines TRBV2 with TRBJ2-3; unclear D gene. Germline CDR1 and CDR2: SNHLY and FYNNEI. CDR3 length equals 15 residues. The CDR3 reads CASSEVGGRTDTRYF. For the CDR3, the DNA is TGTGCCAGTAGTGAAGTAGGCGGCCGCACAGATACGCGGTATTTT.

The chain employs TRBV6-2 or TRBV6-3 and TRBJ1-2; 7 bases are a match to TRBD1. Germline trimming cut 8 bases from V and 4 bases from J; bases unmatched to any gene: 10. The CDR3 runs 14 residues. Germline loops: CDR1 MNHEY, CDR2 SVGEGT. CDR3 DNA: TGTGCCAGCGCCGACAGGGAGTATGGCTATGGCTACACCTTC. Translating gives CASADREYGYGYTF.

This clonotype was observed a single time. The rearrangement joins TRBV13 to TRBJ2-5, with TRBD2 identical over 9 bases. There are 16 residues in the CDR3. Germline trimming cut 5 bases from V and 1 base from J; bases unmatched to any gene: 8. In germline, CDR1 is PRHDT, CDR2 FYEKMQ (reference sequence). CDR3 sequence reads: CASSGRLAEPQETQYF. The DNA of the CDR3 is TGTGCCAGCAGCGGGAGACTAGCGGAACCCCAAGAGACCCAGTACTTC.

This clonotype was seen ten or more times. This chain connects TRBV7-6 to TRBJ2-7, with 7 bases lining up with TRBD1. The trim removed 3 bases at V and 3 bases at J, leaving 8 bases unmatched. Germline CDR1 SGHVS, CDR2 FNYEAQ. The CDR3 runs 15 residues. DNA for the CDR3: TGTGCCAGCAGCTTGGGTCAGGGGGACGTCTACGAGCAGTACTTC. Translated, it gives CASSLGQGDVYEQYF.